The T cell receptor beta chain under discussion was sequenced for a study of T cell responses to AZD1222 COVID-19 vaccine. Looking at the study overall: Pooled in the analysis were second doses at about 4 or about 12 weeks. Study conclusions and caveats: Seropositive AZD1222 recipients at baseline numbered only six or seven. Spike-specific TCR breadth and depth were elevated following two AZD1222 doses. Donors in the cohort were predominantly white British and more often female, and clonal diversity was possibly underestimated.

Worth noting for this clone: Its antigen is undetermined.

Generated by immunoSEQ multiplex PCR, the TCRdb table keeps only in-frame clones and is missing some. The data contain some 140,000 clones, about 85% of them seen just once; the ten biggest clones take up 2.5% to 4%. Specimen: peripheral blood, collected on day 0 of AZD1222 vaccination. The sequence was obtained from an adult in good health.

CDR3 coding DNA: TGTGCCAGCAGCCAAGTCGGCAGGGAATACACCGGGGAGCTGTTTTTT. This encodes CASSQVGREYTGELFF. The V and J genes are TRBV14 and TRBJ2-2; possibly TRBD1 for D (5 bases). Germline lookup yields CDR1 SGHDN and CDR2 FVKESK. This CDR3 spans 16 amino acids. Trimming took 1 base from V and 3 from J, leaving 12 bases between them.